This entry lists 3 T cell receptor beta chains sequenced from one sample in a study of shared clonotypes between healthy human individuals. Libraries were prepared by immunoSEQ multiplex PCR; TCRdb keeps only in-frame clonotypes and omits some of them. This table holds around 750,000 clones, around 72% found once. Sequencing was carried out using memory CD4+ T cells sorted from blood. Subset in this sample: CD45RA-negative fraction. Every receptor here comes from a woman in her twenties or thirties in good health.

J is TRBJ2-5 and V is TRBV2; D not certain. Germline CDR1 is SNHLY and CDR2 is FYNNEI. Trimming cost V 4 bases and J 3 bases, with 12 bases left between them. This CDR3 is 14 amino acids long. CDR3 DNA sequence: TGTGCCAGCAGTGTTGGGTCAGTAGAAGAGACCCAGTACTTC. Translation gives CASSVGSVEETQYF.

The CDR3 loop reads CASSFFGTNEQFF. The CDR3, as DNA: TGTGCCAGCAGCTTTTTCGGGACCAATGAGCAGTTCTTC. The chain joins TRBV7-2 to TRBJ2-1; the D call may be TRBD1 or TRBD2 (5 bases each). V gave up 3 bases and J gave up 6 bases, with 9 bases separating them. This CDR3 contains 13 residues. Germline V lookup: CDR1 SGHTA, CDR2 FQGNSA.

The chain has TRBV11-3 and TRBJ2-2; D ambiguous. V lost 4 bases and J 3 bases, leaving 9 bases between the germline ends. There are 14 residues in the CDR3. Germline loops: CDR1 SGHNT, CDR2 YENEEA. The CDR3 DNA sequence: TGTGCCAGCAGCTATGCTACCTACACCGGGGAGCTGTTTTTT. Translating it yields CASSYATYTGELFF.